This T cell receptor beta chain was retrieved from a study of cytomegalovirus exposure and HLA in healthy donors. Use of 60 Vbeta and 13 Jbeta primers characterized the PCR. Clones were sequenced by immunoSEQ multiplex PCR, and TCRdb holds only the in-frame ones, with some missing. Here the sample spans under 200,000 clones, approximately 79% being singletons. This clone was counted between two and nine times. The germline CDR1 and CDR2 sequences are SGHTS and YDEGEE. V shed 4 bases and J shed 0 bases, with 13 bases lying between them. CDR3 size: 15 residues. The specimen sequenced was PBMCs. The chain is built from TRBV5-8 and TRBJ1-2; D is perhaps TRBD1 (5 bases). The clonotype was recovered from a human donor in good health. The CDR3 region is CASSLLRAANYGYTF. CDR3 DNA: TGTGCCAGCAGCCTTCTCAGGGCAGCTAACTATGGCTACACCTTC. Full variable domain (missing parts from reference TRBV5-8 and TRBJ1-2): EAGVTQSPTHLIKTRGQQATLRCSPISGHTSVYWYQQALGLGLQFLLWYDEGEERNRGNFPPRFSGRQFPNYSSELNVNALELEDSALYLCASSLLRAANYGYTFGSGTRLTVV.